Below, 9 T cell receptor beta chains from the same sample are listed, as sequenced in a study of tumor-infiltrating lymphocytes in primary liver carcinoma. The authors made TCR beta cDNA from roughly 480 ng total RNA with a constant-region primer. TCR beta libraries came from three nested multiplex PCR rounds using slightly modified ARM-PCR. Primers for the first two PCR rounds were TRBV1-TRBV30 forward primers and a C-beta reverse primer (approximately 10 cycles per round). TCRdb passed the multiplex PCR reads through MiXCR, listing each CDR3 protein once. The table has roughly 80,000 distinct CDR3 sequences, about 64% seen once; the top ten hold about 13%. Unsorted bulk tissue, about 20-32 mg of it, served as the source for co-extraction of RNA and DNA. The sample comprised liver tumor tissue from sampling region 4. The sample's subset: tumor region T4, right-lateral pole. These receptors all stem from a woman aged 55-69 years with primary liver carcinoma and hepatitis B virus infection.

The V and J genes are TRBV29-1 and TRBJ1-1; D is undetermined. The length of the CDR3 is 14 residues. The germline CDR1 and CDR2 sequences are SQVTM and ANQGSEA. Trimming left V 4 bases short and J 0 bases short, with 12 bases between. In DNA, the CDR3 is TGCAGCGTTGGGGAAATGAATATGAACACTGAAGCTTTCTTT. As protein: CSVGEMNMNTEAFF.

As for this clonotype: The junction does not match germline at one end; this may be a read error. The chain couples TRBV11-3 to TRBJ2-1; 11 bases are a match to TRBD2. The germline gives CDR1 SGHNT, CDR2 YENEEA. This CDR3 is 19 amino acids long. This CDR3 reads CASSARQGGLAGGFNEHFF. The CDR3 DNA follows: TGTGCCAGCAGCGCCAGACAGGGGGGGCTAGCGGGAGGATTCAATGAGCACTTCTTC. Complete variable domain (other parts from reference TRBV11-3 and TRBJ2-1): EAGVVQSPRYKIIEKKQPVAFWCNPISGHNTLYWYLQNLGQGPELLIRYENEEAVDDSQLPKDRFSAERLKGVDSTLKIQPAELGDSAVYLCASSARQGGLAGGFNEHFFGPGTRLTVL.

With regard to this clonotype: Since no conserved phenylalanine or tryptophan closes the CDR3, a read error is the likely cause. Because the CDR3's place on the DNA is in doubt, the DNA is left out and the CDR3 is given as listed by TCRdb. The chain carries TRBV11-3 and TRBJ2-1; the table names TRBD2, a call not compared with the DNA. With termini counted, the CDR3 has 17 amino acids. CDR1 SGHNT and CDR2 YENEEA come from the germline V gene. The CDR3 loop reads CANSLGFGGLSYNELFL.

This clonotype was seen ten or more times. V gene TRBV6-5 combines with J gene TRBJ2-6; TRBD2 might be the D (5 bases). The V gene's germline CDR1 is MNHEY and CDR2 SVGAGI. This CDR3 contains 15 residues. V lost 6 bases, J lost 4 bases, and 13 bases lay in between. The CDR3 region is CASSSGETGANVLTF. CDR3 DNA: TGTGCCAGCAGCAGCGGAGAGACGGGGGCCAACGTCCTGACTTTC.

As for this clonotype: A much bigger clone sits one base away, suggesting this may be a read error. The genes are TRBV7-9 and TRBJ1-5; 7 bases align to TRBD1. The V gene's germline CDR1 is SEHNR and CDR2 FQNEAQ (reference sequence). The CDR3 is made up of 15 amino acids. This CDR3 reads CASSAVTGSNQHQHF. DNA of the CDR3: TGTGCCAGCAGCGCCGTGACAGGGAGCAATCAGCACCAGCATTTT.

The V and J genes are TRBV11-1 and TRBJ1-3; D is possibly TRBD1 (5 bases). Germline CDR1 and CDR2: SGHAT and FQDESV (reference sequence). The germline V and J ends were trimmed by 3 bases and 0 bases, with 18 bases remaining between them. This CDR3 is 18 amino acids long. Here the CDR3 reads CASSFNPQPGDSGNTIYF. CDR3 sequence (DNA): TGTGCCAGCAGCTTCAATCCACAGCCGGGGGACTCTGGAAACACCATATATTTT.

Worth noting for this clonotype: The junction departs from the called germline gene at one end, perhaps through a read error. The V gene is TRBV11-2, the J gene TRBJ1-3; unclear D gene. In germline, CDR1 is SGHAT, CDR2 FQNNGV. This CDR3 has 14 amino acids. The CDR3 sequence is CTSKVGRFENTIYF. DNA for the CDR3: TGTACCAGCAAGGTTGGAAGGTTTGAAAACACCATATATTTT.

The gene calls are TRBV6-1 and TRBJ2-1; weak D call: TRBD2 (5 bases). The CDR3 is 14 amino acids. Germline V gene lookup returns CDR1 MNHNS and CDR2 SASEGT. The V end lost 7 bases, the J end lost 11 bases, and 21 bases lay between the germline ends. CDR3 amino acids: CASIEVRALNKQFF. In DNA form, the CDR3 reads TGTGCCAGCATTGAGGTGAGGGCCTTGAATAAGCAGTTCTTC.

Points on this clonotype: A single base separates this from a much larger clone, so it may be a read error. The CDR3 spells CAWSKKHHTEELFF. The CDR3 DNA follows: TGTGCCTGGAGTAAGAAACACCACACCGAGGAGCTGTTTTTT. The rearrangement uses TRBV30 and TRBJ2-2; no clear D. The germline V gene encodes CDR1 GTSNPN and CDR2 SVGIG (reference sequence). The CDR3 is 14 amino acids.